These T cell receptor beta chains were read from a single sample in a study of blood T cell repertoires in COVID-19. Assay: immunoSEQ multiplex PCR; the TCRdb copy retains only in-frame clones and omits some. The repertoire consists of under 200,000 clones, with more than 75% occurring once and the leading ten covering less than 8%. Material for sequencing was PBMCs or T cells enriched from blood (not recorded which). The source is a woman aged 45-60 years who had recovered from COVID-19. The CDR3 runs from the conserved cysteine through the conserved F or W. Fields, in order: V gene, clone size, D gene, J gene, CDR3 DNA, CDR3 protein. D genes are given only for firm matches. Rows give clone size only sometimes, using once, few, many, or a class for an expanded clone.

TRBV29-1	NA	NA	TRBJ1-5	TGCAGCGTCGTTGACAGAGGAGGCAATCAGCCCCAGCATTTT	CSVVDRGGNQPQHF
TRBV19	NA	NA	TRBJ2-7	TGTGCCAGTAGTATAGGGGAGGATTTGAGGTACGAGCAGTACTTC	CASSIGEDLRYEQYF
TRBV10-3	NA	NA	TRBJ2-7	TGTGCCATCAGTGAGTCTGTTCCGGCCTACGAGCAGTACTTC	CAISESVPAYEQYF
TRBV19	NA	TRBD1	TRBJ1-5	TGTGCCAGTAGTAGGGCGGACAGGATGCGAGATCAGCCCCAGCATTTT	CASSRADRMRDQPQHF
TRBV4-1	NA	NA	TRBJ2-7	TGCGCCAGCAGCCAAGAAGGGGGAGTCGAGCAGTACTTC	CASSQEGGVEQYF
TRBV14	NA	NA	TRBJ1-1	TGTGCCAGCAGCCAAGGTTCGACAGGGAACACTGAAGCTTTCTTT	CASSQGSTGNTEAFF
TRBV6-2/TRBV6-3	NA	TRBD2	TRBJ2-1	TGTGCCAGCAGTTTGGGGGGGTCTAGGAATGAGCAGTTCTTC	CASSLGGSRNEQFF
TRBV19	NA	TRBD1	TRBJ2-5	TGTGCCAGTAGTATAGGGCCGGACAGGGGATTCCCGACCCAGTACTTC	CASSIGPDRGFPTQYF
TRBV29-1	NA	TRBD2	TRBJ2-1	TGCAGCGCCGATTCTGGTAGCGGGGTTGGCAATGAGCAGTTCTTC	CSADSGSGVGNEQFF
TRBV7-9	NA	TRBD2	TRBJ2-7	TGTGCCAGCAGCTCGACCCCTAGCGGGGTGAAAGCCTACGAGCAGTACTTC	CASSSTPSGVKAYEQYF
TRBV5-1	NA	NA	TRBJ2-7	TGCGCCAGCAGCTTGGATCCGGGGTTAGGATACGAGCAGTACTTC	CASSLDPGLGYEQYF
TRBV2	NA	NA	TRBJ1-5	TGTGCCAGCAAACCCGACATAGGGCCCCAGCATTTT	CASKPDIGPQHF
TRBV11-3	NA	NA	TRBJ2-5	TGTGCCAGCAGCTTAGATGGGCGGGGCGGAGAGACCCAGTACTTC	CASSLDGRGGETQYF
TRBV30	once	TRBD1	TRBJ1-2	TGTGCCTGGATACCGGGACAGGGGGCGTACTATGGCTACACCTTC	CAWIPGQGAYYGYTF
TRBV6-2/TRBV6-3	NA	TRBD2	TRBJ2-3	TGTGCCAGCAGTTACAGGCCTAGCGGGGTAAGGACAGATACGCAGTATTTT	CASSYRPSGVRTDTQYF
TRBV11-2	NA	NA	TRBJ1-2	TGTGCCAGCAGCTCACGACACGTCTATGGCTACACCTTC	CASSSRHVYGYTF
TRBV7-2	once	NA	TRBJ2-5	TGTGCCAGCAGCTTAGTCGGGACCCAGTACTTC	CASSLVGTQYF
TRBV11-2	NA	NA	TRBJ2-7	TGTGCCAGCAGCCCCTTTCCAGGTGCCTACGAGCAGTACTTC	CASSPFPGAYEQYF
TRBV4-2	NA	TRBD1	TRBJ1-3	TGTGCCAGCAGTTCTACCGGGACAGAAACTGGAAACACCATATATTTT	CASSSTGTETGNTIYF
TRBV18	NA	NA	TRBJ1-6	TGTGCCAGCTCCCCCTTGGGGGCCGATAATTCACCCCTCCACTTT	CASSPLGADNSPLHF
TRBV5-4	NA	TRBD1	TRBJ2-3	TGTGCCAGCAGTAGGGACAGAGCTACCGATACGCAGTATTTT	CASSRDRATDTQYF
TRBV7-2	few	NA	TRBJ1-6	TGTGCCAGCAGCTTAGGATCCCCTATCAGGGGCGGTGGTAATTCACCCCTCCACTTT	CASSLGSPIRGGGNSPLHF
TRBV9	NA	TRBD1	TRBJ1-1	TGTGCCAGCAGCGTAGGACAGGGCTACACTGAAGCTTTCTTT	CASSVGQGYTEAFF
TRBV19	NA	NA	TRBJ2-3	TGTGCCAGTAGTATTAGAGATACGCAGTATTTT	CASSIRDTQYF
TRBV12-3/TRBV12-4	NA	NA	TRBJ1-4	TGTGCCAGTTCAGGGCAAGTGGGTGAAAAACTGTTTTTT	CASSGQVGEKLFF
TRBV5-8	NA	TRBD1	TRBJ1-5	TGTGCCAGCAGCCGCCGGGACAGGGAATATCCCAATCAGCCCCAGCATTTT	CASSRRDREYPNQPQHF
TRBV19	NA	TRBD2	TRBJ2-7	TGTGCCAGTAGTTCCCTAGCGGGGGGGCCGGGGGAGCAGTACTTC	CASSSLAGGPGEQYF
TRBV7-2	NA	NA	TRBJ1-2	TGTGCCAGCAGCTTAGCTCTAGATGGCTACACCTTC	CASSLALDGYTF
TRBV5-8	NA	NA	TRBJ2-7	TGTGCCAGCAGGGGGCGGAGGGGCGCCTACGAGCAGTACTTC	CASRGRRGAYEQYF
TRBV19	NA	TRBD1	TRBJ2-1	TGTGCCAGTAGTATTCCCAGGGGGCATGAGCAGTTCTTC	CASSIPRGHEQFF
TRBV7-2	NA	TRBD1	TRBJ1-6	TGTGCCAGCAGCGGACAACCGGGACAGAGCGTCTATAATTCACCCCTCCACTTT	CASSGQPGQSVYNSPLHF
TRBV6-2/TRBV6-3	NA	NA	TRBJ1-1	TGTGCCAGCAGCCAAGGGGTCTACACTGAAGCTTTCTTT	CASSQGVYTEAFF
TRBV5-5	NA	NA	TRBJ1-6	TGTGCCAGCAGCTTGTATCCGGGGAATAATTCACCCCTCCACTTT	CASSLYPGNNSPLHF
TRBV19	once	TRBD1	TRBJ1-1	TGTGCCAGTAGTCTGAGGGGACAGGCCTACATGAACACTGAAGCTTTCTTT	CASSLRGQAYMNTEAFF
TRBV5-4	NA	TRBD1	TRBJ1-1	TGTGCCAGCAGCTCCCCGGGACAGACTTCGAGGACTGAAGCTTTCTTT	CASSSPGQTSRTEAFF
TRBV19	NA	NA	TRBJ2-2	TGTGCCAGTACTCCGGGAACATTGGGGGGGAACACCGGGGAGCTGTTTTTT	CASTPGTLGGNTGELFF
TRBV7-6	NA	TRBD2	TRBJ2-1	TGTGCCAGCAGCCCGGGGACTAGCGGGGCTGGCTCCTACAATGAGCAGTTCTTC	CASSPGTSGAGSYNEQFF
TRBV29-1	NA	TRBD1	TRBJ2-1	TGCAGCGTTGACTACGGACAGGGGGGTAATGAGCAGTTCTTC	CSVDYGQGGNEQFF
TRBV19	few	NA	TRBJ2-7	TGTGCCAGTAGTATGGGAGTCGGGGAGCAGTACTTC	CASSMGVGEQYF
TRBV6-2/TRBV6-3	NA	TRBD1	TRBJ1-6	TGTGCCAGCAGTCAGGGGACAGGGGGTGATTCACCCCTCCACTTT	CASSQGTGGDSPLHF
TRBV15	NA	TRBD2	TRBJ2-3	TGTGCCACCAGCAGGGCCGGGACTAGCGGGGGGGCACCAGCAGATACGCAGTATTTT	CATSRAGTSGGAPADTQYF
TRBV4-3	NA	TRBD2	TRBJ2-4	TGCGCCAGCAGCCAAGATCGGATGGCGGGGGGGTCCAAAAACATTCAGTACTTC	CASSQDRMAGGSKNIQYF
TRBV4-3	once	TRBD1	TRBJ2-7	TGCGCCAGCAGCCAAGTTCGCTTTGGACAGGTACAGACCTACGAGCAGTACTTC	CASSQVRFGQVQTYEQYF
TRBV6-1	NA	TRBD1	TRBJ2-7	TGTGCCAGCAGTTCCGACAGGGACGAGCAGTACTTC	CASSSDRDEQYF
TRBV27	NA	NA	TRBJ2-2	TGTGCCAGCAGGAGACTTGAACTGGACACCGGGGAGCTGTTTTTT	CASRRLELDTGELFF
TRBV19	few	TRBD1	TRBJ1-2	TGTGCCAGTAATCCTTACACAGGGGGCTCTGGCTACACCTTC	CASNPYTGGSGYTF
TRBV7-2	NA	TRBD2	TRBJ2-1	TGTGCCAGCAGCTTAGGAATCTCTAGCATCGGGGGGAATGAGCAGTTCTTC	CASSLGISSIGGNEQFF
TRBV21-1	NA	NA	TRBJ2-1	TGTGCCAGCAGCCCATCTAACAGGGGCTCCTACAATGAGCAGTTCTTC	CASSPSNRGSYNEQFF
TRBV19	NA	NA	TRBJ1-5	TGTGCCAGTAGTATATCAGGGAATAGCAATCAGCCCCAGCATTTT	CASSISGNSNQPQHF
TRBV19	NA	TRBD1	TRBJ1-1	TGTGCCAGTAGTACCCCGGGACAGGCAAACACTGAAGCTTTCTTT	CASSTPGQANTEAFF
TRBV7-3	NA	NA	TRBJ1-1	TGTGCCAGCAGCTTAATAAGAGGGCTGAACACTGAAGCTTTCTTT	CASSLIRGLNTEAFF
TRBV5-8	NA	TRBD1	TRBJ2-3	TGTGCCAGCAGCCTTTCGACAGGGGGAAGACGGGATACGCAGTATTTT	CASSLSTGGRRDTQYF